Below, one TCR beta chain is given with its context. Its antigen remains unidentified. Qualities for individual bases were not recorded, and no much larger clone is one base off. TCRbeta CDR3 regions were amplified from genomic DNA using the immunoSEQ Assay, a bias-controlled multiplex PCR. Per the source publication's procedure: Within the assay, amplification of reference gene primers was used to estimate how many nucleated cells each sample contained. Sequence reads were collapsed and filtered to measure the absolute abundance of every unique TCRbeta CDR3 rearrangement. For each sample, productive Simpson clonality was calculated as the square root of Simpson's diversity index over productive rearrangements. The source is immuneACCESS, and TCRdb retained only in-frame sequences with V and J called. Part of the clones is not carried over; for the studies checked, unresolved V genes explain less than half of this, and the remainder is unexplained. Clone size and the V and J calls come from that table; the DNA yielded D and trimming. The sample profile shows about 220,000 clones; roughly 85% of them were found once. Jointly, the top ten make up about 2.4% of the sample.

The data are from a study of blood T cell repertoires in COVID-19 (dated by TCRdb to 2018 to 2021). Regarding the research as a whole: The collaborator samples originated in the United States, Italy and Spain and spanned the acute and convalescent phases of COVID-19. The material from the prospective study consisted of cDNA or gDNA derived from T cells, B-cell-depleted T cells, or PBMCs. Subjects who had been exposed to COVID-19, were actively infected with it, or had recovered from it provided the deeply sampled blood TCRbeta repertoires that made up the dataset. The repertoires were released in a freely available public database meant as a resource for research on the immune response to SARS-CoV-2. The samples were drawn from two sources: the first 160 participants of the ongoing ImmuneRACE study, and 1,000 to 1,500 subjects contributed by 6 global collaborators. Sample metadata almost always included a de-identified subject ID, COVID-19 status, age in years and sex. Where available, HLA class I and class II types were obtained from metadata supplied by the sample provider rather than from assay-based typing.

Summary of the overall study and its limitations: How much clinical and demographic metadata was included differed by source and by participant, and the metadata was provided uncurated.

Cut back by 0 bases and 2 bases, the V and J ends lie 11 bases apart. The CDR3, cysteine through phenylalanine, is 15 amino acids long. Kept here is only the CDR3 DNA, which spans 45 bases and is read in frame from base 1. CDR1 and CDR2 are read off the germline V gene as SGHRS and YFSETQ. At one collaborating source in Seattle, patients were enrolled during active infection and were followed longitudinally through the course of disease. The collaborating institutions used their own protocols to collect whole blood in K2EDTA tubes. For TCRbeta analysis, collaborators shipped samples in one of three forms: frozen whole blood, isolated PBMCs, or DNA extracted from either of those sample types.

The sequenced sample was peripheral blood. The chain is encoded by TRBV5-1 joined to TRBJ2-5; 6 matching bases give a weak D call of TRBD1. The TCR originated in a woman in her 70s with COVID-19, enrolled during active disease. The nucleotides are TGCGCCAGCAGCTTGGAGGGGGTGCGGCAAGAGACCCAGTACTTC. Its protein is CASSLEGVRQETQYF.